One and the same sample provided the 28 T cell receptor beta chains below, sequenced in a study of blood T cells in healthy people across ages. Then a second PCR, running roughly 7 to 12 cycles, was carried out with a sample-barcoded 5' primer and a J-beta primer mix. TCRdb re-derived calls from the 5' RACE reads in MiXCR, one entry per CDR3 protein. The data contain fewer than 700,000 distinct CDR3 sequences, around 48% of them seen just once; the ten biggest clones take up 20% to 25%. The sequencing input was blood. These receptors were obtained from an elderly man in good health.

This clonotype was seen a handful of times. V is TRBV4-3 and J is TRBJ2-3; the match to TRBD1 covers 11 bases. Looked up from germline, CDR1 is LGHNA and CDR2 is YSLEER. The CDR3 runs 16 residues. V lost 3 bases to trimming and J lost 3 bases; unmatched junction nucleotides: 5. CDR3 sequence reads: CASSQDGQGATDTQYF. In nucleotides, the CDR3 is TGCGCCAGCAGCCAGGATGGACAGGGGGCAACAGATACGCAGTATTTT.

The genes are TRBV12-3 or TRBV12-4 and TRBJ1-1, with 7 nucleotides matching TRBD1. V lost 3 bases, J lost 5 bases, and 15 bases stayed unmatched. The CDR3 has 17 amino acids. DNA for the CDR3: TGTGCCAGCAGTTTTGGTCTCAGGGGGGCGGCCCTGACTGAAGCTTTCTTT. This codes for CASSFGLRGAALTEAFF.

This clonotype was observed a handful of times. This rearrangement joins TRBV5-5 to TRBJ1-4; perhaps TRBD1 as D (6 bases). Germline V gene lookup returns CDR1 SGHKS and CDR2 YYEKEE (reference sequence). Trimming stripped 0 bases from V and 3 bases from J, with 15 bases between. The CDR3 has 17 residues. CDR3 in DNA: TGTGCCAGCAGCTTGGCCTCAGGGGCCGGGGCTAATGAAAAACTGTTTTTT. Translating gives CASSLASGAGANEKLFF.

V is TRBV28 and J is TRBJ2-7; no definite D call. This CDR3 has 13 residues. Germline CDR1 MDHEN, CDR2 SYDVKM. The V gene lost 5 bases and the J gene lost 6 bases, with 14 bases spanning the gap. CDR3 in amino acids: CASSRPDNSEQYF. The CDR3 region has the DNA TGTGCCAGCAGTCGCCCCGACAATTCCGAGCAGTACTTC.

This clonotype was found a few times. The V gene is TRBV21-1, the J gene TRBJ2-7; the table's D gene call, TRBD1, was not cross checked with the DNA. TRBV21-1 is a pseudogene. The CDR3 sequence is 12 residues long. CDR3 in DNA: TGTGCCAGCAGCCCAGGGAATGGCGAGCAGTACTTC. Residues: CASSPGNGEQYF.

This clonotype was counted between two and nine times. The CDR3 protein is CSARAASTSTDTQYF. The CDR3 region has the DNA TGCAGTGCTAGAGCTGCATCTACTAGCACAGATACGCAGTATTTT. This chain uses TRBV20-1 with TRBJ2-3, with D unclear. Germline V gene sequence: CDR1 DFQATT, CDR2 SNEGSKA (reference sequence). The CDR3 extends over 15 amino acids. V was shortened by 1 base and J by 0 bases, with 11 bases between the two germline ends.

The rearrangement joins TRBV20-1 to TRBJ2-7; D perhaps matches TRBD2 (6 bases). Germline V gene data show CDR1 as DFQATT and CDR2 as SNEGSKA (reference sequence). The CDR3 runs 14 residues. Trimming removed 3 bases from V and 6 bases from J, with 18 bases in between. CDR3 residues: CSASHTGRGREQYF. The CDR3 coding sequence is TGCAGTGCTAGCCACACCGGGAGAGGACGCGAGCAGTACTTC.

As to this clonotype: A much larger clone is a single base away; this may be a read error. V usage is TRBV6-6 and J usage is TRBJ2-5; the D is unclear. The CDR3 sequence is 13 residues long. CDR1 and CDR2 from the germline V gene are MNHNY and SVGAGI (reference sequence). V shed 2 bases and J shed 11 bases, with 15 bases lying between them. The CDR3 coding sequence is TGTGCCAGCAGTTACGTGCCGCTCAATGAGCAGTACTTC. Translation: CASSYVPLNEQYF.

The genes are TRBV20-1 and TRBJ2-3; 8 bases fit TRBD2. Germline V gene sequence: CDR1 DFQATT, CDR2 SNEGSKA (reference sequence). V was pared by 2 bases and J by 4 bases, with 11 bases of the junction left unmatched. The CDR3 totals 16 residues. CDR3 nucleotides: TGCAGTGCTAGATCCATTACGGCGGGGGGCCCAGATACGCAGTATTTT. Translated, it gives CSARSITAGGPDTQYF.

Notes on this clonotype: Germline is not matched at one junction end, which may reflect a read error. The rearrangement joins TRBV4-3 to TRBJ2-3, with 8 bases matching TRBD2. The germline V gene has CDR1 LGHNA and CDR2 YSLEER. This CDR3 region has 14 residues. CDR3 DNA: TGCGCCGGCAGCCAAGATTATGCGGGGGGCGAGCAGTATTTT. Translating gives CAGSQDYAGGEQYF.

V is TRBV3-1 and J is TRBJ2-1; 7 nucleotides agree with TRBD1. Per germline, CDR1 LGHDT and CDR2 YNNKEL (reference sequence). With 5 bases clipped from V and 7 bases from J, the junction kept 8 bases outside the gene matches. The CDR3 length is 14 residues. CDR3 region: CASSWNRQGNEQFF. As DNA, the CDR3 is TGTGCCAGCAGCTGGAATCGACAGGGAAATGAGCAGTTCTTC.

V gene TRBV5-1 combines with J gene TRBJ2-3; 7 bases agree with TRBD1. This CDR3 comprises 17 residues. Trimming took 0 bases from V and 1 from J; bases not matched to a gene: 8. From germline, CDR1 is SGHRS and CDR2 YFSETQ. CDR3 loop: CASSLGGTDLGTDTQYF. The CDR3 DNA is TGCGCCAGCAGCTTGGGTGGGACAGATCTGGGCACAGATACGCAGTATTTT. The full variable domain, completed using reference TRBV5-1 and TRBJ2-3, is KAGVTQTPRYLIKTRGQQVTLSCSPISGHRSVSWYQQTPGQGLQFLFEYFSETQRNKGNFPGRFSGRQFSNSRSEMNVSTLELGDSALYLCASSLGGTDLGTDTQYFGPGTRLTVL.

The CDR3 region has the DNA TGCGCCAGCAGCCAAGAGTTGTACGATGAGCAGTTCTTC. It encodes CASSQELYDEQFF. The V gene is TRBV4-3, the J gene TRBJ2-1; no firm D call. Deletions cut 0 bases from V and 8 bases from J, with 8 bases between. The V gene's germline CDR1 is LGHNA and CDR2 YSLEER. The CDR3 sequence is 13 residues long.

This clonotype was counted a few times. The chain carries TRBV10-3 and TRBJ1-4, with TRBD1 as a possible D gene (5 bases). This CDR3 contains 13 residues. Germline V gene data show CDR1 as ENHRY and CDR2 as SYGVKD. The V end was cut by 8 bases, the J end by 6 bases, with 13 bases between. The CDR3 coding sequence is TGTGCCATCGGGGCAGCACTAGATGAAAAACTGTTTTTT. It yields the protein CAIGAALDEKLFF.

V gene TRBV18 combines with J gene TRBJ2-1, with D possibly TRBD2 on 6 matching bases. The CDR3 has 15 residues. The V end was cut by 4 bases, the J end by 7 bases, with 17 bases between. The V gene's germline CDR1 is KGHSH and CDR2 LQKENI. The CDR3 sequence is CASSQSEGRWNEQFF. CDR3 in DNA: TGTGCCAGCTCACAAAGCGAGGGGAGGTGGAATGAGCAGTTCTTC. Looking up the rest from reference TRBV18 and TRBJ2-1 gives the full variable domain: NAGVMQNPRHLVRRRGQEARLRCSPMKGHSHVYWYRQLPEEGLKFMVYLQKENIIDESGMPKERFSAEFPKEGPSILRIQQVVRGDSAAYFCASSQSEGRWNEQFFGPGTRLTVL.

The chain is built from TRBV20-1 and TRBJ1-2; the D is unclear. The CDR3 is 12 amino acids. Germline CDR1 and CDR2: DFQATT and SNEGSKA (reference sequence). The V gene lost 5 bases and the J gene lost 10 bases, with 17 bases spanning the gap. In nucleotides, the CDR3 is TGCAGTGCTTCACTGACTGAAAGGCTCTACACCTTC. Its protein is CSASLTERLYTF.

The chain employs TRBV5-1 and TRBJ2-7; D is ambiguous. V lost 0 bases and J 0 bases, leaving 10 bases between the germline ends. The germline gives CDR1 SGHRS, CDR2 YFSETQ. The CDR3 has 15 amino acids. This chain's CDR3 is CASSLEGRLSYEQYF. CDR3 nucleotides: TGCGCCAGCAGCTTGGAGGGTCGGCTCTCCTACGAGCAGTACTTC.

J is TRBJ1-1 and V is TRBV29-1, with D possibly TRBD1 on 6 matching bases. The germline CDR1 and CDR2 sequences are SQVTM and ANQGSEA. Deletions cut 5 bases from V and 3 bases from J, with 13 bases between. This CDR3 is built from 13 residues. The CDR3 sequence: CSVRTAQDTEAFF. CDR3 nucleotides: TGCAGCGTTAGGACAGCCCAAGACACTGAAGCTTTCTTT.

This clonotype was seen a handful of times. J is TRBJ2-1 and V is TRBV5-1; 9 bases line up with TRBD2. This CDR3 is built from 17 residues. The germline V gene encodes CDR1 SGHRS and CDR2 YFSETQ. V trimming: 4 bases; J trimming: 0 bases; junction bases outside the gene matches: 8. The CDR3 sequence is CASSTGGLAYSYNEQFF. The CDR3, as DNA: TGCGCCAGCAGCACCGGCGGACTAGCGTACTCCTACAATGAGCAGTTCTTC. The whole variable domain, filled in from reference TRBV5-1 and TRBJ2-1, reads KAGVTQTPRYLIKTRGQQVTLSCSPISGHRSVSWYQQTPGQGLQFLFEYFSETQRNKGNFPGRFSGRQFSNSRSEMNVSTLELGDSALYLCASSTGGLAYSYNEQFFGPGTRLTVL.

The chain is built from TRBV28 and TRBJ2-3; D remains unclear. There are 16 residues in the CDR3. V gave up 5 bases and J gave up 2 bases, with 17 bases separating them. CDR1 MDHEN and CDR2 SYDVKM come from the germline V gene. The chain's CDR3 is CASSPPIGTTTDTQYF. The DNA of the CDR3 is TGTGCCAGCAGTCCGCCGATTGGCACCACCACAGATACGCAGTATTTT.

The gene calls are TRBV10-3 and TRBJ2-2; D not resolved. V gave up 4 bases and J gave up 4 bases, with 10 bases separating them. The germline CDR1 and CDR2 sequences are ENHRY and SYGVKD. This CDR3 has 14 amino acids. The CDR3 region has the DNA TGTGCCATCAGTGGCGACTTGGCCACCGGGGAGCTGTTTTTT. Translated, it gives CAISGDLATGELFF.

The chain is built from TRBV9 and TRBJ2-1; D is tentatively TRBD1 or TRBD2 (6 bases each). Trimming pared 0 bases from V and 0 bases from J, leaving 13 bases between. Germline CDR1 SGDLS, CDR2 YYNGEE. CDR3 length equals 17 residues. The CDR3 bases are TGTGCCAGCAGCGTAGGACCGGGGGCCCTCTCCTACAATGAGCAGTTCTTC. It codes for CASSVGPGALSYNEQFF.

Only a few counts were recorded for this clonotype. This chain uses TRBV20-1 with TRBJ2-7; a possible D gene is TRBD2 (5 bases). CDR1 and CDR2 from the germline V gene are DFQATT and SNEGSKA (reference sequence). The CDR3 is 17 residues long. Trimming stripped 5 bases from V and 0 bases from J, with 23 bases between. The CDR3, as DNA: TGCAGTGCTCCCACGGCCCGCGCGCGGGCCAGCTCCTACGAGCAGTACTTC. This gives the protein CSAPTARARASSYEQYF.

The rearrangement uses TRBV29-1 and TRBJ1-2; TRBD1 might be the D (6 bases). The CDR3 extends over 13 amino acids. Germline V gene data show CDR1 as SQVTM and CDR2 as ANQGSEA. Trimming left V 7 bases short and J 1 base short, with 13 bases between. The CDR3 protein is CSGRDTINYGYTF. The DNA for the CDR3 is TGCAGCGGACGGGACACTATTAACTATGGCTACACCTTC.

This chain joins TRBV11-2 and TRBJ2-1, with D tentatively TRBD1 (5 bases). CDR1 is SGHAT and CDR2 is FQNNGV in the germline V gene. The germline V and J ends were trimmed by 5 bases and 7 bases, with 15 bases remaining between them. CDR3 length: 14 residues. The CDR3 reads CASSLLGVDNEQFF. The DNA of the CDR3 is TGTGCCAGCAGCCTGTTAGGGGTGGATAATGAGCAGTTCTTC.

The chain has TRBV4-3 and TRBJ2-3; D call uncertain. Germline values: CDR1 LGHNA, CDR2 YSLEER. V shed 0 bases and J shed 8 bases, with 6 bases lying between them. This CDR3 is built from 12 residues. DNA of the CDR3: TGCGCCAGCAGCCAAGATGGGGTTACGCAGTATTTT. This sequence encodes CASSQDGVTQYF.

CDR3 in amino acids: CASSLERGRTDTQYF. The CDR3 DNA follows: TGTGCCAGCAGCTTAGAGCGGGGGCGCACAGATACGCAGTATTTT. This sequence joins TRBV7-2 and TRBJ2-3, with TRBD2 matching 8 bases. V lost 1 base, J lost 1 base, and 1 base stayed unmatched. Looked up from germline, CDR1 is SGHTA and CDR2 is FQGNSA. The CDR3 is 15 amino acids. Full variable domain (remainder filled in from reference TRBV7-2 and TRBJ2-3): GAGVSQSPSNKVTEKGKDVELRCDPISGHTALYWYRQSLGQGLEFLIYFQGNSAPDKSGLPSDRFSAERTGGSVSTLTIQRTQQEDSAVYLCASSLERGRTDTQYFGPGTRLTVL.

This clonotype was observed a few times. The rearrangement joins TRBV7-3 to TRBJ2-7; tentatively, D is TRBD2 (6 bases). Germline V CDR1 and CDR2: SGHTA, FQGTGA. Trimming removed 2 bases from V and 6 bases from J, with 14 bases in between. This CDR3 is 14 amino acids long. CDR3 sequence: CASSLSWGDGEQYF. CDR3 coding DNA: TGTGCCAGCAGCTTATCGTGGGGGGACGGCGAGCAGTACTTC. The full variable domain, completed using reference TRBV7-3 and TRBJ2-7, is GAGVSQTPSNKVTEKGKYVELRCDPISGHTALYWYRQSLGQGPEFLIYFQGTGAADDSGLPNDRFFAVRPEGSVSTLKIQRTERGDSAVYLCASSLSWGDGEQYFGPGTRLTVT.